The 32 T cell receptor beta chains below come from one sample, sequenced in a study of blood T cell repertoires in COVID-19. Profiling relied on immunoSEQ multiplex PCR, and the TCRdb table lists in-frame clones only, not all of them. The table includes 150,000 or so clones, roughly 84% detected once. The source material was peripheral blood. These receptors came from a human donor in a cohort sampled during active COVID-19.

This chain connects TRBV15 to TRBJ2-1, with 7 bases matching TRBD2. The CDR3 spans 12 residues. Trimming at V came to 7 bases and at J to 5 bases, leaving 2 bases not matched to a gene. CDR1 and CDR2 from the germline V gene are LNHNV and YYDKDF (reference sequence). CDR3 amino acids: CATTGTNNEQFF. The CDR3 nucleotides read TGTGCCACCACCGGGACTAACAATGAGCAGTTCTTC.

The CDR3: CASSPPGLAGQETQYF. The CDR3 DNA reads as TGTGCCAGCAGCCCCCCGGGACTAGCGGGGCAAGAGACCCAGTACTTC. The rearrangement joins TRBV7-2 to TRBJ2-5; 13 bases agree with TRBD2. Germline V gene data show CDR1 as SGHTA and CDR2 as FQGNSA. V dropped 5 bases and J dropped 2; count of bases not matched to a gene: 5. There are 16 residues in the CDR3.

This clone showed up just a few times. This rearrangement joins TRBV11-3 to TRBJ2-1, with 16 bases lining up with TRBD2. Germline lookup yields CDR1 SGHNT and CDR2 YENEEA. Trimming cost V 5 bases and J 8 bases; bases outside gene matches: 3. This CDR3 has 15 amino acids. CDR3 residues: CASSPGTSGGDEQFF. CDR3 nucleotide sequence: TGTGCCAGCAGCCCAGGGACTAGCGGGGGGGATGAGCAGTTCTTC.

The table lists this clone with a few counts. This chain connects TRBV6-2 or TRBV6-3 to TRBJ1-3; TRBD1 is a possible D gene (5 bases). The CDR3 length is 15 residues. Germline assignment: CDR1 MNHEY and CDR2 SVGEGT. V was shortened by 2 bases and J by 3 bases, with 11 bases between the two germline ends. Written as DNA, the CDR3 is TGTGCCAGCAGTTACCGTGGGGCCGGTGGAAACACCATATATTTT. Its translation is CASSYRGAGGNTIYF.

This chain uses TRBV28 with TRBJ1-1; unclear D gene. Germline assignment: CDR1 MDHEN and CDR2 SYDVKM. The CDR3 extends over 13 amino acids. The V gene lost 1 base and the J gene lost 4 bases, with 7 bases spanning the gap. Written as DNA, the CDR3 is TGTGCCAGCAGTTTATCGGTTCTCACTGAAGCTTTCTTT. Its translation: CASSLSVLTEAFF.

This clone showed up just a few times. CDR3 coding DNA: TGTGCCAGCAGCCATCTACAGGGGGGTGGCTACACCTTC. Residues: CASSHLQGGGYTF. This chain links TRBV4-2 with TRBJ1-2, with TRBD1 identical over 8 bases. J lost 7 bases, V lost 3 bases, and 4 bases had no gene match. This CDR3 has 13 amino acids. Germline V gene sequence: CDR1 LGHNA, CDR2 YNFKEQ.

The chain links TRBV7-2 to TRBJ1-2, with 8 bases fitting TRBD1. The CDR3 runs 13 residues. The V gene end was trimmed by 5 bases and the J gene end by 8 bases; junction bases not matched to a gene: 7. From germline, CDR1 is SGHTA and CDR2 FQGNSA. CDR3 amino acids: CASSPLTGVGYTF. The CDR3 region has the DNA TGTGCCAGCAGCCCCCTGACAGGGGTCGGCTACACCTTC. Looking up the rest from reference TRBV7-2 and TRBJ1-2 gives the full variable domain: GAGVSQSPSNKVTEKGKDVELRCDPISGHTALYWYRQSLGQGLEFLIYFQGNSAPDKSGLPSDRFSAERTGGSVSTLTIQRTQQEDSAVYLCASSPLTGVGYTFGSGTRLTVV.

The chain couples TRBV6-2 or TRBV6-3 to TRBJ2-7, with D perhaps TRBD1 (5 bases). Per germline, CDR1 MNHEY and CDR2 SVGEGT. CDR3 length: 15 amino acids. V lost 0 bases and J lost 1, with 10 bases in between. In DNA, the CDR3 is TGTGCCAGCAGTTACTCAGGGGCAGCATCCTACGAGCAGTACTTC. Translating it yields CASSYSGAASYEQYF.

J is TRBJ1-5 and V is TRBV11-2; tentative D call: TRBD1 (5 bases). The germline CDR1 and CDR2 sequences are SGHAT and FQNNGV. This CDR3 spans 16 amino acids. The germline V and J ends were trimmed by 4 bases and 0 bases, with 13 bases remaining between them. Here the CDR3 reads CASSSGGVNSNQPQHF. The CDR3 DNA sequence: TGTGCCAGCAGCTCAGGAGGGGTCAATAGCAATCAGCCCCAGCATTTT.

The CDR3 spells CASSDGAGAQETQYF. The DNA of the CDR3 is TGTGCCAGCAGTGATGGGGCAGGAGCACAAGAGACCCAGTACTTC. The chain couples TRBV6-1 to TRBJ2-5, with D possibly being TRBD1 (5 bases). Deletions cut 3 bases from V and 2 bases from J, with 13 bases between. This CDR3 contains 15 residues. Germline V lookup: CDR1 MNHNS, CDR2 SASEGT.

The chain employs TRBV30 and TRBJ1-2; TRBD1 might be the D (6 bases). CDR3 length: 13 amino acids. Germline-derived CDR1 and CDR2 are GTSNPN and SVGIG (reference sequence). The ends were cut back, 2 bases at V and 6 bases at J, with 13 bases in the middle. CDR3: CAWSLQGNHGYTF. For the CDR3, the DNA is TGTGCCTGGAGTTTACAGGGCAACCATGGCTACACCTTC.

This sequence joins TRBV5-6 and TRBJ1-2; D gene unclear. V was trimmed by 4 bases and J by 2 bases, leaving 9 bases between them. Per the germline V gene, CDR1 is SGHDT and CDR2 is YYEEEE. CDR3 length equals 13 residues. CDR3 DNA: TGTGCCAGCAGCCGCGGCATGAACTATGGCTACACCTTC. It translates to CASSRGMNYGYTF.

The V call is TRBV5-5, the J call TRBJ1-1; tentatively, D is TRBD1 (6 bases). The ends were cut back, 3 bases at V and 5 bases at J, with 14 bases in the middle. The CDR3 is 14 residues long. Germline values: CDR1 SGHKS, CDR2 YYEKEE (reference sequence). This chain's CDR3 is CASSWGRKGTEAFF. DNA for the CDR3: TGTGCCAGCAGCTGGGGGCGGAAGGGGACTGAAGCTTTCTTT.

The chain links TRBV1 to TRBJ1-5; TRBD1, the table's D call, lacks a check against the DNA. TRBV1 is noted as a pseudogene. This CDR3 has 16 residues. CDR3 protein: CTSSHSGQGKDQPQHF. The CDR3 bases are TGCACCAGCAGCCACTCCGGACAGGGAAAAGACCAGCCCCAGCATTTT.

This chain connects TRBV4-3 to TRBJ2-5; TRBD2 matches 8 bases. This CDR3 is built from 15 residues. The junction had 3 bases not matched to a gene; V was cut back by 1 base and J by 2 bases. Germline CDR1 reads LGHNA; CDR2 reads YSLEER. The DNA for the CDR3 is TGCGCCAGCAGCCAAGTTCCGGGAGGGCAAGAGACCCAGTACTTC. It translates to CASSQVPGGQETQYF.

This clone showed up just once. The CDR3 is CASSLALLAGSYEQYF. In DNA form, the CDR3 reads TGTGCCAGCAGCTTAGCGCTGTTAGCCGGCTCCTACGAGCAGTACTTC. V and J are TRBV7-2 and TRBJ2-7, with D uncertain. Germline values: CDR1 SGHTA, CDR2 FQGNSA. Deletions cut 0 bases from V and 0 bases from J, with 12 bases between. This CDR3 is 16 amino acids long.

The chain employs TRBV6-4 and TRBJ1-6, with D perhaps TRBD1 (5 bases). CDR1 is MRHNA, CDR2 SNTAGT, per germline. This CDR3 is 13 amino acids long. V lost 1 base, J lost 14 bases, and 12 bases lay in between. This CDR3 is CASSDWGGAALHF. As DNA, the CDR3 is TGTGCCAGCAGTGACTGGGGTGGGGCGGCCCTCCACTTT.

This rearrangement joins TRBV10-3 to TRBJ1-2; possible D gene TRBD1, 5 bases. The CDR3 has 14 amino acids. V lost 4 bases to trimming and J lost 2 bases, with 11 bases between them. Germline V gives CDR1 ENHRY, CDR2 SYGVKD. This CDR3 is CAISGTTVNYGYTF. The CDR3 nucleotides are TGTGCCATCAGTGGGACGACAGTAAACTATGGCTACACCTTC.

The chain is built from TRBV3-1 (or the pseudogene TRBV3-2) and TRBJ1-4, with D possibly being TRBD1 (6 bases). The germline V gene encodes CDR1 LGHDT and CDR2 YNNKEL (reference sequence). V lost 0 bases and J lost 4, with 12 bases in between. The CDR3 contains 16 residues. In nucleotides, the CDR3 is TGTGCCAGCAGCCAAGATGTGGACAGCTTTAATGAAAAACTGTTTTTT. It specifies CASSQDVDSFNEKLFF.

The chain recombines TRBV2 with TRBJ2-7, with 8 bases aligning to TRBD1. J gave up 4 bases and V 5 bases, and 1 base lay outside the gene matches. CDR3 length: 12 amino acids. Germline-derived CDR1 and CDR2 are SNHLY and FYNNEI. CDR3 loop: CASSTGGYEQYF. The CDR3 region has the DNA TGTGCCAGCAGTACAGGGGGGTACGAGCAGTACTTC. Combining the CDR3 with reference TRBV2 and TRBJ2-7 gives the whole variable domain EPEVTQTPSHQVTQMGQEVILRCVPISNHLYFYWYRQILGQKVEFLVSFYNNEISEKSEIFDDQFSVERPDGSNFTLKIRSTKLEDSAMYFCASSTGGYEQYFGPGTRLTVT.

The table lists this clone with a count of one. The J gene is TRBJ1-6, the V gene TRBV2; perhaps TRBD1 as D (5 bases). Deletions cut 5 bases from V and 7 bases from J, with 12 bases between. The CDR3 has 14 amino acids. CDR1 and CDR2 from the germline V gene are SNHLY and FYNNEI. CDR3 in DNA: TGTGCCAGCAGTCCGGGCAGGGCGAATTCACCCCTCCACTTT. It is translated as CASSPGRANSPLHF.

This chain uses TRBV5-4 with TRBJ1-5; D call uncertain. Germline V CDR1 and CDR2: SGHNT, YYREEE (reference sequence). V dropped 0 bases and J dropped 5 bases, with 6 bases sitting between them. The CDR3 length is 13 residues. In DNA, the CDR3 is TGTGCCAGCAGCTTGGACAGTGATCAGCCCCAGCATTTT. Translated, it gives CASSLDSDQPQHF.

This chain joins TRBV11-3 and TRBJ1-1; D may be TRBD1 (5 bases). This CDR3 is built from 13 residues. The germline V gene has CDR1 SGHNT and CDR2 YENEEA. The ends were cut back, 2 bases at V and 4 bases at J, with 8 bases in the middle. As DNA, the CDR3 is TGTGCCAGCAGCTTACGGCAGGGCACTGAAGCTTTCTTT. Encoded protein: CASSLRQGTEAFF. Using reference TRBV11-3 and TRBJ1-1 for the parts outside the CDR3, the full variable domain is EAGVVQSPRYKIIEKKQPVAFWCNPISGHNTLYWYLQNLGQGPELLIRYENEEAVDDSQLPKDRFSAERLKGVDSTLKIQPAELGDSAVYLCASSLRQGTEAFFGQGTRLTVV.

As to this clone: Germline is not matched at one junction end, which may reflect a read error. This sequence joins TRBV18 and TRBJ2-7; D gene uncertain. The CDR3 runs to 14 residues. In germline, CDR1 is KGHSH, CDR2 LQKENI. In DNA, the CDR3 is TGTGCCAGCTCACCACCAAACGGTTACTACGGGCAGTACTTC. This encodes CASSPPNGYYGQYF.

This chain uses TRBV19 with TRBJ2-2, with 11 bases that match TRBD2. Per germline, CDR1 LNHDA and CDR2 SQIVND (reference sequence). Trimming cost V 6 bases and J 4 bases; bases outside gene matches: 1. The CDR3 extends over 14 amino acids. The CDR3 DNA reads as TGTGCCAGTAGACTAGCGGGGGTCACCGGGGAGCTGTTTTTT. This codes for CASRLAGVTGELFF.

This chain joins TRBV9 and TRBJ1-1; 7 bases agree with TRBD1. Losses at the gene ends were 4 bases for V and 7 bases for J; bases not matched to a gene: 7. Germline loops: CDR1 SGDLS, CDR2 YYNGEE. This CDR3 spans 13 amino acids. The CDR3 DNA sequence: TGTGCCAGCAGCTTCAGGACAGGCAGTGAAGCTTTCTTT. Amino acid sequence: CASSFRTGSEAFF. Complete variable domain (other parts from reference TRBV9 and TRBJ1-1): DSGVTQTPKHLITATGQRVTLRCSPRSGDLSVYWYQQSLDQGLQFLIQYYNGEERAKGNILERFSAQQFPDLHSELNLSSLELGDSALYFCASSFRTGSEAFFGQGTRLTVV.

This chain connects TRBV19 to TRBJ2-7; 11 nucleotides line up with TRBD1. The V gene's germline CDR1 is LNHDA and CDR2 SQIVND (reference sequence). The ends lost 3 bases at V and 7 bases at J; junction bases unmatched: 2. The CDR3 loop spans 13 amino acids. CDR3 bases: TGTGCCAGTAGTATGGGGACAGGGGGAGAGCAGTACTTC. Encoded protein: CASSMGTGGEQYF.

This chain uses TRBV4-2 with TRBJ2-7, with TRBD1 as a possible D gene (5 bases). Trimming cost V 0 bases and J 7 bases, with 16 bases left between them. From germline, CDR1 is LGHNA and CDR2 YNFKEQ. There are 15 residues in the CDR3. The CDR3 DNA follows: TGTGCCAGCAGCCAAGATCTTTGGGCAGGGAAAGAGCAGTACTTC. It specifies CASSQDLWAGKEQYF.

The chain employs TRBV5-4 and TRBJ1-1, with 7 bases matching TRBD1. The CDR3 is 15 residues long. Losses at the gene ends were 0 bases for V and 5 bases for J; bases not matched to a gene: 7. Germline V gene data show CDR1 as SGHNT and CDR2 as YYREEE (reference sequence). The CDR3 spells CASSLGGGTWTEAFF. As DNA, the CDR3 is TGTGCCAGCAGCTTGGGAGGGGGCACATGGACTGAAGCTTTCTTT. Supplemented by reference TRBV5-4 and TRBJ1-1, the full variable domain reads ETGVTQSPTHLIKTRGQQVTLRCSSQSGHNTVSWYQQALGQGPQFIFQYYREEENGRGNFPPRFSGLQFPNYSSELNVNALELDDSALYLCASSLGGGTWTEAFFGQGTRLTVV.

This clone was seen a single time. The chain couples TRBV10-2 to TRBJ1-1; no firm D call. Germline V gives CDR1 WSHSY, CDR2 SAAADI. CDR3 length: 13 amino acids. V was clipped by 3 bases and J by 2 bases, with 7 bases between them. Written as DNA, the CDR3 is TGCGCCAGCAGTGATACAGCCAACACTGAAGCTTTCTTT. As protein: CASSDTANTEAFF.

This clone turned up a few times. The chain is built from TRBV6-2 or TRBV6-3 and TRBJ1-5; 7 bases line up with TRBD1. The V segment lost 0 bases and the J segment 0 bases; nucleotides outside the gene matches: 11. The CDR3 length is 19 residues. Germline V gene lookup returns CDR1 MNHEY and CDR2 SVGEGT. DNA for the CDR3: TGTGCCAGCAGTTACTCCTATTCCGGGACAGTTTATAGCAATCAGCCCCAGCATTTT. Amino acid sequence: CASSYSYSGTVYSNQPQHF.

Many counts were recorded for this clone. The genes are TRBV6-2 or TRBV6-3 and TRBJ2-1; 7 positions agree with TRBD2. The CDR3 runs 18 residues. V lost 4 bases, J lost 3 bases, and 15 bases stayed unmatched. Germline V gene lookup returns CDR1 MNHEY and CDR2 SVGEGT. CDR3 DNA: TGTGCCAGCAGTTCCCGACTAGCACATCAGCCAGTCTACAATGAGCAGTTCTTC. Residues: CASSSRLAHQPVYNEQFF.